This TCR beta chain was documented in a study of control samples from healthy donors and cancer patients. The repertoire was sequenced with immunoSEQ multiplex PCR; TCRdb's copy has only in-frame clones and lacks some. The sample yields fewer than 200,000 clones, 85% to 95% seen once. This CDR3 has 14 amino acids. V gave up 0 bases and J gave up 6 bases, with 6 bases separating them. Germline CDR1 reads LGHDT; CDR2 reads YNNKEL (reference sequence). The specimen was blood. The clonotype was recovered from an older woman in good health. This chain joins TRBV3-1 (or the pseudogene TRBV3-2) and TRBJ1-6; D is unresolved. CDR3 nucleotides: TGTGCCAGCAGCCAAGAAGGACTTAATTCACCCCTCCACTTT. Its translation is CASSQEGLNSPLHF.